The clone carrying this T cell receptor (beta chain) occurred a few times. The sample is drawn from a study of blood T cell repertoires in COVID-19. Measured with immunoSEQ multiplex PCR; TCRdb has only the in-frame clones, and not every one. The table lists some 59,000 clones, more than 85% of them singletons. V was trimmed by 5 bases and J by 4 bases, leaving 11 bases between them. Germline CDR1 reads SGHTA; CDR2 reads FQGNSA. This CDR3 is 14 amino acids long. What was sequenced was peripheral blood. This sequence joins TRBV7-2 and TRBJ2-2; D unresolved. The clonotype originates from a man in his fifties with acute or convalescent COVID-19. For the CDR3, the DNA is TGTGCCAGCAGCCTTAGAAGGAGCACCGGGGAGCTGTTTTTT. This encodes CASSLRRSTGELFF.